Detailed here is one T cell receptor (beta chain). The PCR was carried out with 60 Vbeta primers and 13 Jbeta primers. Profiling relied on immunoSEQ multiplex PCR, and the TCRdb table lists in-frame clones only, not all of them. This table has 95,000 to 100,000 clones, 65% to 80% appearing once. This record comes from a study of cytomegalovirus exposure and HLA in healthy donors. The junction had 10 bases not matched to a gene; V was cut back by 8 bases and J by 1 base. The CDR3 length is 15 residues. Looked up from germline, CDR1 is LNHDA and CDR2 is SQIVND (reference sequence). This clonotype was sampled from a man in his fifties or sixties in good health and CMV-seronegative. The sequenced material came from PBMCs. The chain links TRBV19 to TRBJ1-2, with TRBD1 matching 7 bases. CDR3 sequence: CASYEGALRNYGYTF. Here the CDR3 DNA reads TGTGCCAGTTACGAGGGGGCCCTACGTAACTATGGCTACACCTTC.